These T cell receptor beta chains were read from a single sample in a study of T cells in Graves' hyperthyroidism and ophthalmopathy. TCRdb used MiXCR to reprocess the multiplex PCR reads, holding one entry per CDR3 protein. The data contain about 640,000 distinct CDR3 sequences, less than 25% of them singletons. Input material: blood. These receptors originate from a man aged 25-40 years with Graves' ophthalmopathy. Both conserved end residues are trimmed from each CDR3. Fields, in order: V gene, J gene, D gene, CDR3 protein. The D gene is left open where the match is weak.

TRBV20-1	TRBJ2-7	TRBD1	SAQPQDRASSYEQY
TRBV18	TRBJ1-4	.	ASSREAGERLF
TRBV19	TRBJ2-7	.	ASSTIPTGGLNEQY
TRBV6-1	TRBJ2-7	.	AGGPLGESDDSYEQY
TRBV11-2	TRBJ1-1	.	ASSHPARRGYTEAF
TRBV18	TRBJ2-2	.	ASSPRVPGVTGELF
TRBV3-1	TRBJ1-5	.	TSSQGGQPQH
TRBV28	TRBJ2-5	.	ATMSPGRETQY
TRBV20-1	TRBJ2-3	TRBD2	SLAGGLTDTQY
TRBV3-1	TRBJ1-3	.	ASSQDGGSGNTIY
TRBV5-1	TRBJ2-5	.	ASSLGGSGQETQY
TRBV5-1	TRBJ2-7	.	ASSSHFNYEQY